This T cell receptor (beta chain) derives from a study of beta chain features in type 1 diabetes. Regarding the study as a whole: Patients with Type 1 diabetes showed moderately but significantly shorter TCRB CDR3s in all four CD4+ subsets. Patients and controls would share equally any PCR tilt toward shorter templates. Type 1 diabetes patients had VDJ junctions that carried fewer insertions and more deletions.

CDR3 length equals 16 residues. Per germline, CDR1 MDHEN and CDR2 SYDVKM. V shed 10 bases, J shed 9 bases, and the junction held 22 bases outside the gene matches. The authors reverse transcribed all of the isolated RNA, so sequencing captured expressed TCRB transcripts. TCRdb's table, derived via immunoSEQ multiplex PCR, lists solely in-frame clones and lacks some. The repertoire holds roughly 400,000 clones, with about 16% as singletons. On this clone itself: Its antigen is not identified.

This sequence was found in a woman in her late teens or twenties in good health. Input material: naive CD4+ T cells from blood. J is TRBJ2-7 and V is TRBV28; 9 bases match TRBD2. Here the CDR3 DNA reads TGTGCCACCCTGCCCCTACCGCTTCTAGCGGGACGACGGCAGTACTTC. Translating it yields CATLPLPLLAGRRQYF. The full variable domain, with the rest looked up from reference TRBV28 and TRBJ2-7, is DVKVTQSSRYLVKRTGEKVFLECVQDMDHENMFWYRQDPGLGLRLIYFSYDVKMKEKGDIPEGYSVSREKKERFSLILESASTNQTSMYLCATLPLPLLAGRRQYFGPGTRLTVT.